These T cell receptor beta chains were read from a single sample in a study of cytomegalovirus exposure and HLA in healthy donors. Some clones are missing from TCRdb's copy, which holds only in-frame ones; the method was immunoSEQ multiplex PCR. The sample consists of about 200,000 clones, 80% to 85% of them appearing once. The specimen sequenced was PBMCs. Receptors originate from a woman aged 35 to 49 in good health and CMV-seronegative. The CDR3 runs from the conserved cysteine through the conserved F or W. Each record gives: D gene, V gene, J gene, CDR3 DNA, CDR3 protein. A D gene is named only where the DNA matches it firmly.

d_call: NA; v_call: TRBV15; j_call: TRBJ2-1; cdr3_nt: TGTGCCACCAGCAGAGCAAGCAACTCCTACAATGAGCAGTTCTTC; cdr3_aa: CATSRASNSYNEQFF
d_call: TRBD2; v_call: TRBV10-3; j_call: TRBJ2-3; cdr3_nt: TGTGCCATCAGTGTCGCGGGAGCATCTAGCACAGATACGCAGTATTTT; cdr3_aa: CAISVAGASSTDTQYF
d_call: TRBD2; v_call: TRBV28; j_call: TRBJ2-1; cdr3_nt: TGTGCCAGCAGTTTAGAGGGACTAGCGGGAGTAAGAAATGAGCAGTTCTTC; cdr3_aa: CASSLEGLAGVRNEQFF
d_call: NA; v_call: TRBV6-1; j_call: TRBJ2-3; cdr3_nt: TGTGCCAGCAGCGATGAGGTCACAGATACGCAGTATTTT; cdr3_aa: CASSDEVTDTQYF
d_call: NA; v_call: TRBV10-3; j_call: TRBJ1-2; cdr3_nt: TGTGCCATCAGTCCTCAACAGGGAGATGGCTACACCTTC; cdr3_aa: CAISPQQGDGYTF
d_call: NA; v_call: TRBV27; j_call: TRBJ2-3; cdr3_nt: TGTGCCAGCAGCCTAACAGGGTTCGCAGATACGCAGTATTTT; cdr3_aa: CASSLTGFADTQYF
d_call: TRBD2; v_call: TRBV5-1; j_call: TRBJ2-1; cdr3_nt: TGCGCCAGCAGCTTGGTCGGGGGGGGCCTATACAATGAGCAGTTCTTC; cdr3_aa: CASSLVGGGLYNEQFF
d_call: TRBD1; v_call: TRBV7-9; j_call: TRBJ2-2; cdr3_nt: TGTGCCAGCAGCGTAGACAGGGTTGTAACAGGCACCGGGGAGCTGTTTTTT; cdr3_aa: CASSVDRVVTGTGELFF
d_call: TRBD1; v_call: TRBV6-1; j_call: TRBJ1-2; cdr3_nt: TGTGCCAGCAGTGAAGGACAGGGAGACTTCTATGGCTACACCTTC; cdr3_aa: CASSEGQGDFYGYTF
d_call: NA; v_call: TRBV7-9; j_call: TRBJ1-2; cdr3_nt: TGTGCCAGCAGCTCCGGGGGGTATGGCTACACCTTC; cdr3_aa: CASSSGGYGYTF
d_call: NA; v_call: TRBV6-5; j_call: TRBJ2-7; cdr3_nt: TGTGCCAGCAGGACCCGGTTGATTAGCGGAACTTACTTC; cdr3_aa: CASRTRLISGTYF
d_call: NA; v_call: TRBV6-5; j_call: TRBJ1-2; cdr3_nt: TGTGCCAGCAGCTACGGAGGACAGAATGGCTACACCTTC; cdr3_aa: CASSYGGQNGYTF
d_call: TRBD1; v_call: TRBV7-2; j_call: TRBJ1-1; cdr3_nt: TGTGCCAGCAGCTTTTTCTCGCACAGGGGTGAAGCTTTCTTT; cdr3_aa: CASSFFSHRGEAFF
d_call: TRBD2; v_call: TRBV27; j_call: TRBJ2-1; cdr3_nt: TGTGCCAGCAGTACGGGACTAGCGGGAGGGCCTGGGGAAAATGAGCAGTTCTTC; cdr3_aa: CASSTGLAGGPGENEQFF
d_call: NA; v_call: TRBV11-2; j_call: TRBJ1-1; cdr3_nt: TGTGCCAGCGCAGCATTACCCGGGACAAGGAACACTGAAGCTTTCTTT; cdr3_aa: CASAALPGTRNTEAFF